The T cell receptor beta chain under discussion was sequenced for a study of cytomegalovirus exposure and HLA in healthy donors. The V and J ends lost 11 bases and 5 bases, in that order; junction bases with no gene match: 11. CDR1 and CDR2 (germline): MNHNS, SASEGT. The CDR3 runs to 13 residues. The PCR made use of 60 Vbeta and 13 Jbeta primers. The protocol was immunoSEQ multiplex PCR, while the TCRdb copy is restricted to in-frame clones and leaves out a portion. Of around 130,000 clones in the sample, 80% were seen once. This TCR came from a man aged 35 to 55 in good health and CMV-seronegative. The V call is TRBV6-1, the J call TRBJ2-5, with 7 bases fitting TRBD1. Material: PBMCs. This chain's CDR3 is CASHRGDAETQYF. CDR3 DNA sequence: TGTGCCTCGCACAGGGGAGATGCGGAGACCCAGTACTTC.